The rows below give T cell receptor beta chains drawn from one sample of a study of CD8 T cells in Susac syndrome. MiXCR was run by TCRdb on the immunoSEQ multiplex PCR reads, yielding one entry per CDR3 protein. The sample consists of about 250,000 distinct CDR3 sequences, just over 90% of them appearing once. Sequenced material: CD4+ T cells from PBMCs. These receptors were obtained from a human donor with multiple sclerosis. Each CDR3 is given with its conserved first and last residue. The order of the fields is clone size, V gene, J gene, CDR3 length, D gene, CDR3 protein, CDR3 DNA. The D gene is left open where the match is weak. Some rows mark clone size as missing; the rest say once, few, many or name a class of expanded clone.

>.|TRBV30|TRBJ2-1|13|.
CAMVSGQGYEQFF
TGTGCCATGGTTTCTGGCCAGGGATATGAGCAGTTCTTC
>.|TRBV10-3|TRBJ2-5|12|.
CAIGEGSETQYF
TGTGCCATAGGCGAGGGTTCAGAGACCCAGTACTTC
>.|TRBV5-4|TRBJ2-2|14|TRBD1
CASSPGQGAGELFF
TGTGCCAGCAGCCCGGGACAGGGGGCCGGGGAGCTGTTTTTT
>.|TRBV29-1|TRBJ2-7|13|TRBD1
CSVGQGGPYEQYF
TGCAGCGTAGGACAGGGCGGACCCTACGAGCAGTACTTC
>.|TRBV11-2|TRBJ2-5|14|.
CASSLGTVGETQYF
TGTGCCAGCAGCTTAGGGACCGTCGGGGAGACCCAGTACTTC
>.|TRBV7-9|TRBJ2-2|17|TRBD1
CASSRQRAGGATGELFF
TGTGCCAGCAGCCGTCAGAGGGCAGGGGGCGCCACCGGGGAGCTGTTTTTT
>once|TRBV24-1|TRBJ1-2|14|.
CATSDFGRSYGYTF
TGTGCCACCAGTGATTTCGGACGCAGCTATGGCTACACCTTC
>.|TRBV2|TRBJ2-6|16|TRBD1
CASARGRNSGANVLTF
TGTGCCAGCGCCAGGGGGCGCAACTCTGGGGCCAACGTCCTGACTTTC
>.|TRBV7-2|TRBJ2-3|15|.
CASSLSGPSTDTQYF
TGTGCCAGCAGCTTAAGCGGGCCTAGCACAGATACGCAGTATTTT
>.|TRBV20-1|TRBJ1-3|15|.
CSARDPQGSGNTIYF
TGCAGTGCTAGAGACCCTCAGGGGTCGGGAAACACCATATATTTT
>.|TRBV2|TRBJ1-1|15|.
CASSGWERTSTEAFF
TGTGCCAGCAGTGGGTGGGAGCGGACTAGTACTGAAGCTTTCTTT
>.|TRBV7-6|TRBJ2-7|14|.
CASSLDEGSYEQYF
TGTGCCAGCAGCTTAGATGAGGGGTCTTACGAGCAGTACTTC
>.|TRBV5-1|TRBJ2-2|15|.
CASSLKTRTTGELFF
TGCGCCAGCAGCTTAAAAACCAGGACAACCGGGGAGCTGTTTTTT
>.|TRBV30|TRBJ2-2|18|.
CAWSVPVGNPQNTGELFF
TGTGCCTGGAGTGTACCAGTGGGTAATCCCCAGAACACCGGGGAGCTGTTTTTT
>.|TRBV6-5|TRBJ2-2|15|TRBD2
CASRRSGGGTGELFF
TGTGCCAGCAGGCGTAGCGGGGGGGGCACCGGGGAGCTGTTTTTT
>.|TRBV30|TRBJ1-2|14|.
CAWSPSRFNYGYTF
TGTGCCTGGAGCCCCTCCCGTTTTAACTATGGCTACACCTTC
>.|TRBV11-3|TRBJ2-4|15|.
CASSFTSSRTNIQYF
TGTGCCAGCAGCTTCACTAGCTCCCGTACTAACATTCAGTACTTC
>.|TRBV20-1|TRBJ2-5|14|.
CSAQLRLAKETQYF
TGCAGTGCCCAGCTGCGCCTAGCGAAAGAGACCCAGTACTTC
>.|TRBV24-1|TRBJ2-7|15|.
CATSDTYSGTYEQYF
TGTGCCACCAGTGACACCTACTCCGGGACCTACGAGCAGTACTTC
>.|TRBV7-3|TRBJ2-1|14|.
CASSPGATSTEQFF
TGTGCCAGCAGCCCGGGGGCGACTAGCACTGAGCAGTTCTTC
>.|TRBV30|TRBJ1-6|14|.
CAWSVGGYNSPLHF
TGTGCCTGGAGTGTAGGGGGATATAATTCACCCCTCCACTTT
>.|TRBV28|TRBJ2-7|13|TRBD2
CASTGGRSYEQYF
TGTGCCAGCACGGGCGGGAGAAGCTACGAGCAGTACTTC
>.|TRBV19|TRBJ2-3|14|TRBD2
CASRLAEGTDTQYF
TGTGCCAGTAGGCTAGCGGAGGGCACAGATACGCAGTATTTT
>.|TRBV5-4|TRBJ2-5|14|TRBD2
CASKGLAGAETQYF
TGTGCCAGCAAGGGACTAGCGGGAGCAGAGACCCAGTACTTC
>.|TRBV27|TRBJ1-2|14|TRBD1
CASRPTGGNYGYTF
TGTGCCAGCAGGCCGACAGGGGGTAACTATGGCTACACCTTC
>.|TRBV20-1|TRBJ2-1|12|.
CSARWDFPEQFF
TGCAGTGCTAGATGGGACTTCCCGGAGCAGTTCTTC
>.|TRBV29-1|TRBJ1-5|14|.
CSVGDLEGRQPQHF
TGCAGCGTTGGGGACCTGGAGGGCCGGCAGCCCCAGCATTTT
>.|TRBV7-9|TRBJ1-2|14|.
CASSLGQPNYGYTF
TGTGCCAGCAGCCTCGGACAGCCTAACTATGGCTACACCTTC
>.|TRBV7-2|TRBJ2-5|16|TRBD1
CASNNPGQRDGETQYF
TGTGCCAGCAACAACCCGGGACAGAGAGACGGGGAGACCCAGTACTTC
>few|TRBV5-1|TRBJ1-1|17|TRBD1
CASSLGGTEGQRVGAFF
TGCGCCAGCAGCTTGGGTGGGACAGAGGGCCAACGAGTCGGAGCTTTCTTT
>.|TRBV19|TRBJ1-2|14|.
CASSPQGSGYGYTF
TGTGCCAGTAGCCCTCAGGGCTCAGGCTATGGCTACACCTTC
>.|TRBV4-1|TRBJ2-1|15|.
CASSHPGMAYNEQFF
TGCGCCAGCAGCCACCCAGGGATGGCGTACAATGAGCAGTTCTTC
>.|TRBV5-1|TRBJ2-2|16|.
CASSLAPGRNTGELFF
TGCGCCAGCAGCTTGGCCCCCGGGCGGAACACCGGGGAGCTGTTTTTT
>.|TRBV5-1|TRBJ2-3|14|.
CASSPGGQTDTQYF
TGCGCCAGCAGCCCCGGGGGTCAGACAGATACGCAGTATTTT
>.|TRBV6-5|TRBJ2-4|14|.
CASSYGDSRSIQYF
TGTGCCAGCAGTTACGGAGACTCTCGGAGCATTCAGTACTTC
>few|TRBV19|TRBJ1-2|11|.
CASSGNYGYTF
TGTGCCAGTAGTGGAAACTATGGCTACACCTTC
>.|TRBV6-1|TRBJ2-1|11|.
CASSELDYPFF
TGTGCCAGCAGTGAATTGGACTACCCGTTCTTC
>.|TRBV19|TRBJ2-6|15|.
CASKSSTSGANVLTF
TGTGCCAGTAAATCTTCCACCTCTGGGGCCAACGTCCTGACTTTC
>.|TRBV29-1|TRBJ2-7|12|.
CSVGGGPYEQYF
TGCAGCGTTGGTGGAGGCCCCTACGAGCAGTACTTC
>.|TRBV5-1|TRBJ1-2|15|TRBD1
CASSLEGQTNYGYTF
TGCGCCAGCAGCTTGGAGGGACAGACAAACTATGGCTACACCTTC
>.|TRBV10-3|TRBJ1-6|12|.
CAISELNSPLHF
TGTGCCATCAGTGAGTTAAATTCACCCCTCCACTTT
>once|TRBV12-3/TRBV12-4|TRBJ2-5|15|.
CASSFGAGQQETQYF
TGTGCCAGCAGTTTTGGGGCAGGGCAGCAAGAGACCCAGTACTTC
>.|TRBV2|TRBJ2-2|16|.
CASSPRVPPEGGELFF
TGTGCCAGCAGTCCGCGCGTCCCTCCCGAGGGCGGGGAGCTGTTTTTT
>.|TRBV3-1|TRBJ2-2|16|.
CASSQDPRANTGELFF
TGTGCCAGCAGCCAAGATCCCAGGGCTAACACCGGGGAGCTGTTTTTT
>.|TRBV4-1|TRBJ1-1|15|.
CASSQPHREFTEAFF
TGCGCCAGCAGCCAGCCCCACAGGGAATTCACTGAAGCTTTCTTT
>.|TRBV20-1|TRBJ2-1|16|.
CSAPPMIGRPYNEQFF
TGCAGTGCCCCACCCATGATTGGCAGGCCTTACAATGAGCAGTTCTTC
>.|TRBV29-1|TRBJ2-7|14|TRBD1
CSVRDGRGSYEQYF
TGCAGCGTTCGGGACGGCAGGGGGTCCTACGAGCAGTACTTC
>.|TRBV5-4|TRBJ1-4|13|.
CASTKGVGEKLFF
TGTGCCAGTACCAAAGGGGTAGGGGAAAAACTGTTTTTT
>.|TRBV7-8|TRBJ1-2|15|.
CASSLGLGRSYGYTF
TGTGCCAGCAGCTTAGGGTTAGGAAGATCCTATGGCTACACCTTC
>.|TRBV4-1|TRBJ2-2|17|TRBD1
CASSQDPHRGNTGELFF
TGCGCCAGCAGCCAAGATCCGCACAGGGGGAACACCGGGGAGCTGTTTTTT
>.|TRBV7-7|TRBJ2-2|14|.
CASSLGAQGGELFF
TGTGCCAGCAGCTTAGGCGCGCAAGGCGGGGAGCTGTTTTTT
>.|TRBV13|TRBJ1-1|13|.
CASSLGAGMNSFF
TGTGCCAGCAGCTTAGGGGCAGGGATGAATTCTTTCTTT
>.|TRBV20-1|TRBJ2-1|15|.
CSAPLAGSSYNEQFF
TGCAGTGCTCCATTGGCGGGGAGCTCCTACAATGAGCAGTTCTTC
>.|TRBV2|TRBJ1-5|15|.
CASSVRGNSNQPQHF
TGTGCCAGCAGTGTACGTGGTAATAGCAATCAGCCCCAGCATTTT
>.|TRBV2|TRBJ2-7|12|.
CASRVDNREQYF
TGTGCCAGCAGGGTAGACAACCGCGAGCAGTACTTC
>.|TRBV10-3|TRBJ1-1|13|TRBD1
CAISAGQGLEAFF
TGTGCCATCAGTGCGGGACAGGGACTGGAAGCTTTCTTT
>.|TRBV12-3/TRBV12-4|TRBJ2-2|13|.
CASSLGGTGELFF
TGTGCCAGCAGTTTAGGGGGGACCGGGGAGCTGTTTTTT
>.|TRBV3-1|TRBJ2-5|15|.
CASSQDPGPQETQYF
TGTGCCAGCAGCCAAGATCCGGGACCACAAGAGACCCAGTACTTC
>.|TRBV7-9|TRBJ2-3|15|TRBD1
CASSFDRGRSDTQYF
TGTGCCAGCAGCTTTGACAGGGGGCGCTCAGATACGCAGTATTTT
>.|TRBV12-3/TRBV12-4|TRBJ1-5|13|.
CASSLLGHQPQHF
TGTGCCAGCAGTTTATTAGGTCATCAGCCCCAGCATTTT